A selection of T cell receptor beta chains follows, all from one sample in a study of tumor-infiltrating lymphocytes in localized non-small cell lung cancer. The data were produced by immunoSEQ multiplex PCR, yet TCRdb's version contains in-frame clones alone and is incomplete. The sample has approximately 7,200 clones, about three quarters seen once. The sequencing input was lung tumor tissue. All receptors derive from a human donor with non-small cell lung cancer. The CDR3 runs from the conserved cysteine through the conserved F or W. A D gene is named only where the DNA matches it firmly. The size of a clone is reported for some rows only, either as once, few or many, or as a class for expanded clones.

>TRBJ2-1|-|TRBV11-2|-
CASSLENAVAKQFF
TGTGCCAGCAGCTTAGAAAACGCCGTGGCTAAGCAGTTCTTC
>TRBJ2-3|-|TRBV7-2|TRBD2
CASSLVTSGAGTDTQYF
TGTGCCAGCAGCTTAGTTACTAGCGGGGCTGGGACAGATACGCAGTATTTT
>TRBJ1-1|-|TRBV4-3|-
CASSQERRTEAFF
TGCGCCAGCAGCCAAGAGCGTAGGACTGAAGCTTTCTTT
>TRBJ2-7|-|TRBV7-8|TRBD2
CASSLLLGLVSYEQYF
TGTGCCAGCAGCCTACTATTGGGACTAGTCTCTTACGAGCAGTACTTC
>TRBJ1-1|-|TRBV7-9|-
CASSLWQPGEKAFF
TGTGCCAGCAGCTTATGGCAGCCGGGCGAAAAAGCTTTCTTT
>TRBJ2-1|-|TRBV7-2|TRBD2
CASRLSGGSTYNEQFF
TGTGCCAGCAGGTTGAGCGGGGGGAGTACTTACAATGAGCAGTTCTTC
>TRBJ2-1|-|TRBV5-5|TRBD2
CASSLVPGLGQDNEQFF
TGTGCCAGCAGCTTAGTGCCGGGACTAGGGCAAGACAATGAGCAGTTCTTC
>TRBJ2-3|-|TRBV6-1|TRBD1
CASKQTGGLVDTQYF
TGTGCCAGCAAACAGACAGGGGGTTTAGTAGATACGCAGTATTTT
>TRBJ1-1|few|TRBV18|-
CASSTITRNTEAFF
TGTGCCAGCTCAACGATTACTCGGAACACTGAAGCTTTCTTT
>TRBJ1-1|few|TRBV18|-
CASSPRARGTEAFF
TGTGCCAGCTCACCTAGAGCGAGGGGCACTGAAGCTTTCTTT
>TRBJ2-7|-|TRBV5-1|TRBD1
CASSKRQGLNSEQYF
TGCGCCAGCAGCAAGCGACAGGGCCTAAACAGCGAGCAGTACTTC
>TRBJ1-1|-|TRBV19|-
CASSIFQEEAFF
TGTGCCAGTAGTATTTTCCAGGAAGAAGCTTTCTTT
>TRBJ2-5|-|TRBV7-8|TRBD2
CASSLVSGGYQETQYF
TGTGCCAGCAGCTTAGTGAGCGGGGGATACCAAGAGACCCAGTACTTC
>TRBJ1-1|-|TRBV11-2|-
CASSLGWTEAFF
TGTGCCAGCAGCCTCGGGTGGACTGAAGCTTTCTTT
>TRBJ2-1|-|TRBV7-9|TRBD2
CASSLILAGVGEQFF
TGTGCCAGCAGCTTAATACTAGCGGGCGTGGGTGAGCAGTTCTTC
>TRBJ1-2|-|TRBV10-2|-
CASSEGDQFSYGYTF
TGCGCCAGCAGTGAAGGGGATCAATTTAGCTATGGCTACACCTTC
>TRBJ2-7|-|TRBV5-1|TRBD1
CASSLQGEHYEQYF
TGCGCCAGCAGCTTACAGGGGGAACACTACGAGCAGTACTTC
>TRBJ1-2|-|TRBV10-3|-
CAISEPFNYGYTF
TGTGCCATCAGTGAGCCCTTTAACTATGGCTACACCTTC
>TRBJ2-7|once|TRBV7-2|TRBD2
CASRGAGAYEQYF
TGTGCCAGCAGGGGAGCGGGGGCCTACGAGCAGTACTTC